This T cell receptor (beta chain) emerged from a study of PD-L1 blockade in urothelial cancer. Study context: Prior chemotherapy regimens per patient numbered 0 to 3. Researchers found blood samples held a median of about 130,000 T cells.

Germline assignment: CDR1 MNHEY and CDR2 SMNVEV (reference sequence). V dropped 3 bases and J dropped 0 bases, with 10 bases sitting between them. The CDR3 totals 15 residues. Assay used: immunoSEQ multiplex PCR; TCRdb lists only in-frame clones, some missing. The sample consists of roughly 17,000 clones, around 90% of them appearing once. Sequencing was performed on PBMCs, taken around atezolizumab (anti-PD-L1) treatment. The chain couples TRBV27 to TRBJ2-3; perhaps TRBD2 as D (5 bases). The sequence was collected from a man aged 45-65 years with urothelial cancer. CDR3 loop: CASSFGLFSTDTQYF. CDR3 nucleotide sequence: TGTGCCAGCAGTTTCGGACTGTTTAGCACAGATACGCAGTATTTT.